This TCR beta chain was recorded in a study of T cell changes during pregnancy in multiple sclerosis. CDR1 MNHEY and CDR2 SVGAGI come from the germline V gene. V was pared by 5 bases and J by 5 bases, with 7 bases of the junction left unmatched. The CDR3 is made up of 15 amino acids. TCRdb keeps only in-frame clones here, not all; method: immunoSEQ multiplex PCR. The sample lists 35,000 to 40,000 clones; 75% to 95% were seen once. The receptor was derived from a female donor in good health, enrolled as a control in a pregnancy study. The chain uses TRBV6-5 and TRBJ1-4; 8 bases are a match to TRBD1. The sequencing used CD4+ T cells from peripheral blood mononuclear cells, collected in the third trimester of pregnancy. CDR3 coding DNA: TGTGCCAGCAGTCTAGGGGACAGGTCAAATGAAAAACTGTTTTTT. Its translation is CASSLGDRSNEKLFF.